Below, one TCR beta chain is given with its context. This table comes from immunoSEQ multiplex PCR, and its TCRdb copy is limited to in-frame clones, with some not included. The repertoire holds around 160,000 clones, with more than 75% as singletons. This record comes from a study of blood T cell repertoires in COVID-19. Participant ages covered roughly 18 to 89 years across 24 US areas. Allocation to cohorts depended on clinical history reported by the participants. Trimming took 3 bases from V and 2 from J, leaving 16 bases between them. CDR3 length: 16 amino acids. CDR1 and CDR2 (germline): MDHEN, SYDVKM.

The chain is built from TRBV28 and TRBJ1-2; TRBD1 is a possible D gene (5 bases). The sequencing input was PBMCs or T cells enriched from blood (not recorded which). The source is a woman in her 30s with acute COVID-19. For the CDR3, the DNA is TGTGCCAGCAGTTTTCCATCCAGGGTCCGGAACTATGGCTACACCTTC. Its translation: CASSFPSRVRNYGYTF.